Following are 16 T cell receptor beta chains from one sample sequenced in a study of T cell changes during pregnancy in multiple sclerosis. Clones were read by immunoSEQ multiplex PCR, and TCRdb kept only the in-frame ones, dropping some. The top ten hold roughly 5.7% of the sample, which has around 29,000 clones, 90% to 95% seen once. The material sequenced was CD8+ T cells from peripheral blood mononuclear cells, taken before pregnancy. Receptors were obtained from a female donor with multiple sclerosis, enrolled in a pregnancy study.

The V call is TRBV11-2, the J call TRBJ2-1; 7 bases fit TRBD2. The CDR3 runs to 19 residues. Germline CDR1 SGHAT, CDR2 FQNNGV. With V trimmed by 4 bases and J by 7 bases, 22 bases remained unmatched. The CDR3, as DNA: TGTGCCAGCAGCTCGACCGGGGGGACGGGGCGGGAGAGGTGGAATGAGCAGTTCTTC. Translation gives CASSSTGGTGRERWNEQFF. The complete variable domain, with remaining parts taken from reference TRBV11-2 and TRBJ2-1, reads EAGVAQSPRYKIIEKRQSVAFWCNPISGHATLYWYQQILGQGPKLLIQFQNNGVVDDSQLPKDRFSAERLKGVDSTLKIQPAKLEDSAVYLCASSSTGGTGRERWNEQFFGPGTRLTVL.

The chain employs TRBV27 and TRBJ1-5, with D possibly being TRBD1 (6 bases). Germline loops: CDR1 MNHEY, CDR2 SMNVEV (reference sequence). The CDR3 loop spans 14 amino acids. Trimming removed 3 bases from V and 1 base from J, with 7 bases in between. CDR3 in amino acids: CASSLQGSNQPQHF. CDR3 bases: TGTGCCAGCAGTTTGCAGGGGAGCAATCAGCCCCAGCATTTT.

The CDR3 DNA reads as TGTGCCAGCAGCTCCGGGGAAGAGACCCAGTACTTC. Translation: CASSSGEETQYF. The V and J genes are TRBV7-8 and TRBJ2-5; tentative D call: TRBD2 (5 bases). V was shortened by 4 bases and J by 3 bases, with 6 bases between the two germline ends. The CDR3 runs to 12 residues. The germline gives CDR1 SGHVS, CDR2 FQNEAQ.

The sample holds one count of this clone. V gene TRBV19 combines with J gene TRBJ2-6; TRBD2 matches 7 bases. The ends lost 2 bases at V and 0 bases at J; junction bases unmatched: 4. The length of the CDR3 is 17 residues. In germline, CDR1 is LNHDA, CDR2 SQIVND (reference sequence). In nucleotides, the CDR3 is TGTGCCAGTAGTATACTGAGGACTAGCTCTGGGGCCAACGTCCTGACTTTC. Translating gives CASSILRTSSGANVLTF. The full variable domain, its missing parts supplied by reference TRBV19 and TRBJ2-6, is DGGITQSPKYLFRKEGQNVTLSCEQNLNHDAMYWYRQDPGQGLRLIYYSQIVNDFQKGDIAEGYSVSREKKESFPLTVTSAQKNPTAFYLCASSILRTSSGANVLTFGAGSRLTVL.

This chain joins TRBV27 and TRBJ2-7, with D perhaps TRBD1 (5 bases). Germline loops: CDR1 MNHEY, CDR2 SMNVEV (reference sequence). This CDR3 contains 13 residues. Trimming stripped 0 bases from V and 7 bases from J, with 10 bases between. The CDR3 here is CASSLSGVGEQYF. In DNA, the CDR3 is TGTGCCAGCAGTTTATCAGGGGTTGGGGAGCAGTACTTC.

The CDR3 DNA is TGTGCCAGCAGCTTACTCGGGAGGGCCTCCGAGCAGTACTTC. Translated, it gives CASSLLGRASEQYF. The chain recombines TRBV7-6 with TRBJ2-7; TRBD2 agrees at 8 bases. CDR3 size: 14 residues. From germline, CDR1 is SGHVS and CDR2 FNYEAQ. Trimming cost V 2 bases and J 6 bases; bases outside gene matches: 6.

The chain joins TRBV4-3 to TRBJ2-2; 9 nucleotides agree with TRBD2. Germline V lookup: CDR1 LGHNA, CDR2 YSLEER. The CDR3 runs 17 residues. V was pared by 0 bases and J by 6 bases, with 8 bases of the junction left unmatched. The CDR3 protein is CASSQDQAGGLAGELFF. CDR3 coding DNA: TGCGCCAGCAGCCAAGATCAGGCGGGGGGGCTCGCCGGGGAGCTGTTTTTT.

This chain links TRBV27 with TRBJ1-4, with D maybe TRBD1 (6 bases). V was shortened by 6 bases and J by 8 bases, with 19 bases between the two germline ends. Germline V gene lookup returns CDR1 MNHEY and CDR2 SMNVEV (reference sequence). This CDR3 has 15 amino acids. The CDR3 protein is CASSSSAVRGEKLFF. The CDR3 nucleotides are TGTGCCAGCAGCTCCTCGGCGGTGAGGGGGGAAAAACTGTTTTTT. The full variable domain, rest sourced from reference TRBV27 and TRBJ1-4, is EAQVTQNPRYLITVTGKKLTVTCSQNMNHEYMSWYRQDPGLGLRQIYYSMNVEVTDKGDVPEGYKVSRKEKRNFPLILESPSPNQTSLYFCASSSSAVRGEKLFFGSGTQLSVL.

The V and J genes are TRBV28 and TRBJ2-7, with 7 bases matching TRBD2. Germline V gene lookup returns CDR1 MDHEN and CDR2 SYDVKM. Unmatched junction bases numbered 7, after V lost 0 bases and J lost 5 bases. The CDR3 covers 15 residues. The CDR3 here is CASSLWRAGVDEQYF. CDR3 DNA sequence: TGTGCCAGCAGTTTATGGCGGGCGGGAGTTGACGAGCAGTACTTC.

The chain links TRBV29-1 to TRBJ2-7; D possibly corresponds to TRBD1 (6 bases). Deletions cut 4 bases from V and 1 base from J, with 11 bases between. Germline-derived CDR1 and CDR2 are SQVTM and ANQGSEA. The CDR3 runs 13 residues. For the CDR3, the DNA is TGCAGCGTTGTACAGGGTCCATCCTACGAGCAGTACTTC. Protein product: CSVVQGPSYEQYF.

This clone was seen only a few times. The rearrangement uses TRBV5-4 and TRBJ2-7, with 8 nucleotides matching TRBD2. V dropped 3 bases and J dropped 5; count of bases not matched to a gene: 1. CDR1 is SGHNT, CDR2 YYREEE, per germline (reference sequence). The CDR3 contains 12 residues. This CDR3 is CASSSGLDEQYF. CDR3 nucleotides: TGTGCCAGCAGCTCGGGACTAGACGAGCAGTACTTC.

The V and J genes are TRBV29-1 and TRBJ2-7; 11 bases align to TRBD2. V was clipped by 3 bases and J by 3 bases; unmatched bases: 1. Germline CDR1 and CDR2: SQVTM and ANQGSEA. The length of the CDR3 is 13 residues. The CDR3 region has the DNA TGCAGCGTTGATACTAGCGGGAGCTACGAGCAGTACTTC. Translation: CSVDTSGSYEQYF.

This rearrangement joins TRBV5-1 to TRBJ2-1, with 8 bases matching TRBD2. The J segment lost 0 bases and the V segment lost 0 bases, leaving 8 bases of the junction unmatched. The V gene's germline CDR1 is SGHRS and CDR2 YFSETQ. CDR3 length: 18 amino acids. The CDR3 DNA sequence: TGCGCCAGCAGCTTGGCCACGTCTAGCGGGTTCTCCTACAATGAGCAGTTCTTC. Translated, it gives CASSLATSSGFSYNEQFF.

The chain links TRBV7-2 to TRBJ2-7, with TRBD2 matching 9 bases. Germline assignment: CDR1 SGHTA and CDR2 FQGNSA. Unmatched junction bases numbered 3, after V lost 1 base and J lost 2 bases. The CDR3 is 15 amino acids. The CDR3 nucleotides are TGTGCCAGCAGCTTAGGACTAGCGGTTACCTACGAGCAGTACTTC. It is translated as CASSLGLAVTYEQYF.

The V gene is TRBV21-1, the J gene TRBJ2-7; TRBD2, the D gene given by the table, was not confirmed from the DNA. TRBV21-1 is annotated as a pseudogene. The CDR3 runs 14 residues. As DNA, the CDR3 is TGTGCCAGCAGCAAAGCTATCGAAAGCGACGAGCAGTACTTC. It codes for CASSKAIESDEQYF.

This clone was seen only a few times. V and J are TRBV6-1 and TRBJ2-6; D gene ambiguous. The germline V and J ends were trimmed by 4 bases and 4 bases, with 11 bases remaining between them. In germline, CDR1 is MNHNS, CDR2 SASEGT. There are 15 residues in the CDR3. CDR3 DNA sequence: TGTGCCAGCAGTGCAAAGCCTGCGGGGGCCAACGTCCTGACTTTC. This gives the protein CASSAKPAGANVLTF.